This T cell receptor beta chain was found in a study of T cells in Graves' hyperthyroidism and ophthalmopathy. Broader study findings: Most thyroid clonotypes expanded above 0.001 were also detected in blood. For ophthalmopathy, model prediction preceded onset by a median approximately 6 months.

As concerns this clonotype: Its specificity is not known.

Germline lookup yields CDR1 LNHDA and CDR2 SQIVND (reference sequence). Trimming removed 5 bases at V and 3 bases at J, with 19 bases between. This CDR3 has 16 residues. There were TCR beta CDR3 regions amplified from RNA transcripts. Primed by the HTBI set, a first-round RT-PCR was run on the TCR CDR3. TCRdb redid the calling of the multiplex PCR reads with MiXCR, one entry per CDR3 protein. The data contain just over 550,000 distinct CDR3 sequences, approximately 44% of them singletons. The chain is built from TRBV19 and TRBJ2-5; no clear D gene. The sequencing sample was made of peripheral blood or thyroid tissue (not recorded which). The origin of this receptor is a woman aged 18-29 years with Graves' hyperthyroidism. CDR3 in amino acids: CASSSPLGRVKETQYF. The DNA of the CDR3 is TGTGCCAGTAGTTCTCCTCTTGGACGGGTAAAAGAGACCCAGTACTTC.